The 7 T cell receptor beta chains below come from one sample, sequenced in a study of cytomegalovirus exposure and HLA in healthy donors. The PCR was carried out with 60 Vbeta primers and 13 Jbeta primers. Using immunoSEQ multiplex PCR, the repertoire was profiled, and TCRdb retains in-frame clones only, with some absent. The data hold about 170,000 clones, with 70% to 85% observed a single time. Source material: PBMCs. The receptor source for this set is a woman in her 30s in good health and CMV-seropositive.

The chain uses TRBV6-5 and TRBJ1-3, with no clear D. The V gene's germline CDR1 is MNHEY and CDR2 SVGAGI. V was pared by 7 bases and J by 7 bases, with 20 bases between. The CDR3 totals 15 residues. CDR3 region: CASKYGGPGVNTIYF. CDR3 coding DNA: TGTGCCAGCAAGTACGGCGGTCCCGGGGTTAACACCATATATTTT.

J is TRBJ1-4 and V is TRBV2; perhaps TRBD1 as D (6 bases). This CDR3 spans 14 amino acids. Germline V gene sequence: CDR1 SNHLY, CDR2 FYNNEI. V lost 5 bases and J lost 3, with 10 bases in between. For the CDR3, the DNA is TGTGCCAGCAGTCCACAGGGTTCTAATGAAAAACTGTTTTTT. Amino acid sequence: CASSPQGSNEKLFF.

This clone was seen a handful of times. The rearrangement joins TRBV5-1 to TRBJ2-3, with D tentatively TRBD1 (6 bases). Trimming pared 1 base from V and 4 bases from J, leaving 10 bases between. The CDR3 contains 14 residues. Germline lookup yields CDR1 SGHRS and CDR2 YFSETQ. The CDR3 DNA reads TGCGCCAGCAGCTTGTGGGCAGGGGCAGATACGCAGTATTTT. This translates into CASSLWAGADTQYF.

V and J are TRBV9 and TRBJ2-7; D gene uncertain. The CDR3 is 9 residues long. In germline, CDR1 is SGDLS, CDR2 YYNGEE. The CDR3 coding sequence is TGTGCCAGCAGCGGACCCCCTAGCGTC. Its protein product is CASSGPPSV.

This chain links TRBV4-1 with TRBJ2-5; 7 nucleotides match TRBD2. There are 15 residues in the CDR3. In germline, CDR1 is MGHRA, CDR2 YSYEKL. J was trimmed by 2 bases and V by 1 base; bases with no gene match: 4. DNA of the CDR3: TGCGCCAGCAGCCAAGGGCAAGCGGGACAAGAGACCCAGTACTTC. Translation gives CASSQGQAGQETQYF.

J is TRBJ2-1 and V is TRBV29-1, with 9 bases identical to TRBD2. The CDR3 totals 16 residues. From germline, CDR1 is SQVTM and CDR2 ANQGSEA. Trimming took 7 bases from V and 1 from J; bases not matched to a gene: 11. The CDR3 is CSGGGGRGPSYNEQFF. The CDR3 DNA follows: TGCAGCGGGGGGGGCGGGAGGGGTCCGTCCTACAATGAGCAGTTCTTC.

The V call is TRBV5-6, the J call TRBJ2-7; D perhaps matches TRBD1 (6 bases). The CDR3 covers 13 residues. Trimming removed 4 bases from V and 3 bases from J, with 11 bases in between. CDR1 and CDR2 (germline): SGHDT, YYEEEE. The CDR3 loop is CASSRGQLYEQYF. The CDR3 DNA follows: TGTGCCAGCAGCAGGGGACAACTCTACGAGCAGTACTTC.